A selection of T cell receptor beta chains follows, all from one sample in a study of beta chain features in type 1 diabetes. Using immunoSEQ multiplex PCR, the repertoire was profiled, and TCRdb retains in-frame clones only, with some absent. The sample carries fewer than 400,000 clones, 8% recorded once. Source material: central memory CD4+ T cells from blood. The source is a woman under 30 in good health. CDR3s include the opening cysteine and the closing phenylalanine or tryptophan. A D gene is named only where the DNA matches it firmly. Size values are once, few and many counts, or a class for expanded clones, and some rows have none.

>TRBD2|once|TRBV5-6|TRBJ2-7|16
TGTGCCAGCAGCTTGGTCGGGACTAGCCACATCTACGAGCAGTACTTC
CASSLVGTSHIYEQYF
>TRBD2|-|TRBV9|TRBJ2-1|17
TGTGCCAGCAGCCCCCGGGACTACCGCAGCTCCTACAATGAGCAGTTCTTC
CASSPRDYRSSYNEQFF
>-|few|TRBV11-1|TRBJ2-7|15
TGTGCCAGCAGCACTCCCGGGACTGGGCTCTACGAGCAGTACTTC
CASSTPGTGLYEQYF
>TRBD1|few|TRBV5-5|TRBJ2-5|15
TGTGCCAGCAGCGCGCACAGGGGGACCCAAGAGACCCAGTACTTC
CASSAHRGTQETQYF
>TRBD1|few|TRBV7-2|TRBJ2-1|13
TGTGCCAGCAGCTCGTACAGGGGCAATGAGCAGTTCTTC
CASSSYRGNEQFF
>TRBD1|once|TRBV27|TRBJ2-5|13
TGTGCCAGCAGCCGTCGGACAGGAGAGACCCAGTACTTC
CASSRRTGETQYF
>-|many|TRBV7-2|TRBJ2-7|13
TGTGCCAGCAGTTGGGGCGCCGACTACGAGCAGTACTTC
CASSWGADYEQYF
>-|many|TRBV5-6|TRBJ1-2|13
TGTGCCAGCAGCTCGACACTGAACTATGGCTACACCTTC
CASSSTLNYGYTF
>TRBD2|-|TRBV18|TRBJ2-7|15
TGTGCCAGCTCACTTGAGGGGACTAGCTCCTACGAGCAGTACTTC
CASSLEGTSSYEQYF
>-|-|TRBV11-2|TRBJ1-2|15
TGTGCCAGCAGCTTAGATCCCGCCGCCCTCTATGGCTACACCTTC
CASSLDPAALYGYTF
>-|few|TRBV6-1|TRBJ1-5|16
TGTGCCAGCAGTGAAGGTGGGGGAACGGGCAATCAGCCCCAGCATTTT
CASSEGGGTGNQPQHF
>-|-|TRBV9|TRBJ1-3|15
TGTGCCAGCAGCGTAAACTGGGACTCTGGAAACACCATATATTTT
CASSVNWDSGNTIYF